The T cell receptor beta chain under discussion was sequenced for a study of blood T cell repertoires in COVID-19. Across the whole study: Some COVID-19 samples were acute and others convalescent; all came from the United States, Italy and Spain.

The assay was immunoSEQ multiplex PCR, and TCRdb's table has in-frame clones only and misses some. The sample lists more than 300,000 clones, 86% seen once, with over 9.5% in the top ten. Recruitment covered 20 to 25 US areas and drew participants whose ages spanned roughly 18 to 90 years. The study assigned cohorts using participant-reported clinical history. Sequencing used PBMCs or T cells enriched from blood (not recorded which). This clonotype was obtained from a young woman who had recovered from COVID-19.

The CDR3, as DNA: TGTGCCAGCAGCGTCCGGGACTCTCCCTACGAGCAGTACTTC. Encoded protein: CASSVRDSPYEQYF. J is TRBJ2-7 and V is TRBV9; D may be TRBD2 (6 bases). CDR1 and CDR2 (germline): SGDLS, YYNGEE. This CDR3 contains 14 residues. Trimming removed 2 bases from V and 2 bases from J, with 11 bases in between.